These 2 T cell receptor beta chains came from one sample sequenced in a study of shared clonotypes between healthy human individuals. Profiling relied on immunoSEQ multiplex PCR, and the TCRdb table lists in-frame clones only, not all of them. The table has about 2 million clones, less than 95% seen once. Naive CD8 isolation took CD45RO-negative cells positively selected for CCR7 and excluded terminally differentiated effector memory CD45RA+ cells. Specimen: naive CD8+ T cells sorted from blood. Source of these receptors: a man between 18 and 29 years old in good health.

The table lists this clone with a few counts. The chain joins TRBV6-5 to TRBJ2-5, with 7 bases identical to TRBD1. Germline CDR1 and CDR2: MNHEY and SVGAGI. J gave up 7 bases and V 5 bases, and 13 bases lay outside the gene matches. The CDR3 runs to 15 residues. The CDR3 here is CASSTTNRGDRTQYF. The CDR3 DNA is TGTGCCAGCAGTACTACCAACAGGGGCGATCGGACCCAGTACTTC.

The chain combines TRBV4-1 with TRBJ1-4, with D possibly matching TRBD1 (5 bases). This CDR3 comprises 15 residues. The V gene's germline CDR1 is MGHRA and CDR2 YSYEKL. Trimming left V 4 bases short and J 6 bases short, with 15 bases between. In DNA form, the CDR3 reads TGCGCCAGCAGCCCCTTCCCGGGGGTAGATGAAAAACTGTTTTTT. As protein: CASSPFPGVDEKLFF.